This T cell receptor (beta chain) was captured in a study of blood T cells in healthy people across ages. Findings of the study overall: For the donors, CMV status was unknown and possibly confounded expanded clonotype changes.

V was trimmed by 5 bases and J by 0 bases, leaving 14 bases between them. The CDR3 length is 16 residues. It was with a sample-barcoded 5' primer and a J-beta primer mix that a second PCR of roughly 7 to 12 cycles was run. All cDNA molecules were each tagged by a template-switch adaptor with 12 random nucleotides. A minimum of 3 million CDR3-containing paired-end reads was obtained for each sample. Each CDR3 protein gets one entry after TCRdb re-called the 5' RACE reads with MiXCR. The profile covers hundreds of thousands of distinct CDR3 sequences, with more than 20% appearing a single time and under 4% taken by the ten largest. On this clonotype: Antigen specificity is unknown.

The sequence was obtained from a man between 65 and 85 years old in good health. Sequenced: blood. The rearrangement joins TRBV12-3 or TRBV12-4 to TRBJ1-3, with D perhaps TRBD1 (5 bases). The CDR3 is CASSRGDRFSGNTIYF. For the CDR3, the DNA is TGTGCCAGCAGTCGTGGGGACCGGTTCTCTGGAAACACCATATATTTT.